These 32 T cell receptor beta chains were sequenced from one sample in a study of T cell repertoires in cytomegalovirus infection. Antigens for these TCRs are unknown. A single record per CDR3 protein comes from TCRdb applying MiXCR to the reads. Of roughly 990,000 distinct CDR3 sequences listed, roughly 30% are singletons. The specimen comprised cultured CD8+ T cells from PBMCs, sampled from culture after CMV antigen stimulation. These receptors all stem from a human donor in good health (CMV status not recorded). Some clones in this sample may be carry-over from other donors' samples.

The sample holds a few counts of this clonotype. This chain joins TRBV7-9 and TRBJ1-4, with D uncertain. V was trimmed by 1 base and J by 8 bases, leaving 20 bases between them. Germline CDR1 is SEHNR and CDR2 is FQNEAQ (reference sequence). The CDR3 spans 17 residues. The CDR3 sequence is CASSLGARAAFREKLFF. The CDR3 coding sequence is TGTGCCAGCAGCTTAGGGGCGCGGGCTGCCTTCAGGGAAAAACTGTTTTTT.

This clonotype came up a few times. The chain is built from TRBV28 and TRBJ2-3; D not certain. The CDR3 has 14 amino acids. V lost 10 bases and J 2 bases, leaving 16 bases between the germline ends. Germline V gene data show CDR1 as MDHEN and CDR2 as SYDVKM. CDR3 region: CATLNSLNTDTQYF. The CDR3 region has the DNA TGTGCCACCCTAAACTCCCTCAACACAGATACGCAGTATTTT.

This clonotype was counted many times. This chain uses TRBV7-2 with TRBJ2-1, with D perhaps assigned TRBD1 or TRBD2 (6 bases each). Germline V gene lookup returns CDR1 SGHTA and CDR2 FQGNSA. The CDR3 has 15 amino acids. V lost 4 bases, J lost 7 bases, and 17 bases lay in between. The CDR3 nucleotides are TGTGCCAGCAGCTCGTCTTGGGGGGCTGGGAATGAGCAGTTCTTC. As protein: CASSSSWGAGNEQFF.

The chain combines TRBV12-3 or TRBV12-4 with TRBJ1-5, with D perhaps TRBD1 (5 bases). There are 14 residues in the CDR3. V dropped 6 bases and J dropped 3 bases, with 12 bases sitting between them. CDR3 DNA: TGTGCCAGCAGGCCAAGGGGTTTCAATCAGCCCCAGCATTTT. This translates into CASRPRGFNQPQHF.

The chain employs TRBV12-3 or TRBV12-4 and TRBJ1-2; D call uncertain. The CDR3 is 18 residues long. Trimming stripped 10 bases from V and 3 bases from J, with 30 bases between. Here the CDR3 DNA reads TGTGCCACCCAGACTCTAGACGGGATCAGGCCCTTAGACTATGGCTACACCTTC. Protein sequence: CATQTLDGIRPLDYGYTF.

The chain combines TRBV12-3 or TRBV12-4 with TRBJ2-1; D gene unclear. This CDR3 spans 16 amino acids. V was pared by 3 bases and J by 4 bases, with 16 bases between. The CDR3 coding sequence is TGTGCCAGCAGTTTCACAGTACGACTTACTTACAATGAGCAGTTCTTC. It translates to CASSFTVRLTYNEQFF.

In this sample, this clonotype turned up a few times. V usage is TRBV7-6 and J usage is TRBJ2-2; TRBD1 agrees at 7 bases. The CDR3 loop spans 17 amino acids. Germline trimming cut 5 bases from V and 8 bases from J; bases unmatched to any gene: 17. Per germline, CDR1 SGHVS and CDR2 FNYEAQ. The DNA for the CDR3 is TGTGCCAGCAGCAAAGACGACAGGGATCGCGTACGAGGGGAGCTGTTTTTT. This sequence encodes CASSKDDRDRVRGELFF.

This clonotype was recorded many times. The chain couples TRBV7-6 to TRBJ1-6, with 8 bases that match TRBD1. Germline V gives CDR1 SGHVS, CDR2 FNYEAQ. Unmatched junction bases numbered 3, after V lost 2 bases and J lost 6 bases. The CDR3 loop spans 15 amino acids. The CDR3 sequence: CASSLSTGVNSPLHF. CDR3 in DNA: TGTGCCAGCAGCTTATCGACAGGGGTTAATTCACCCCTCCACTTT.

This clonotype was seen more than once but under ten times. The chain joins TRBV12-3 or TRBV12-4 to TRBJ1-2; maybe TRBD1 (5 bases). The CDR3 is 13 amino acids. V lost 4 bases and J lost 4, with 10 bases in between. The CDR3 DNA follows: TGTGCCAGCAGTTGGGGCAGTGGCTATGGCTACACCTTC. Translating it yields CASSWGSGYGYTF.

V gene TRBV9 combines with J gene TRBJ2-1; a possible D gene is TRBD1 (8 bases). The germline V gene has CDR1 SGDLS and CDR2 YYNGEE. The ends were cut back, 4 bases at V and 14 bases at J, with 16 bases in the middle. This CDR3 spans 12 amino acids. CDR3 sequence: CASSPGQGGKFF. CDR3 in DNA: TGTGCCAGCAGCCCCGGACAGGGAGGGAAGTTCTTC.

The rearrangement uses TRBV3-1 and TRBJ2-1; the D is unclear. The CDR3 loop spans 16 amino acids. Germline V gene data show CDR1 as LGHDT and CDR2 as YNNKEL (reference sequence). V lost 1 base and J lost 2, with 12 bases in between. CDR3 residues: CASSQAPGSPYNEQFF. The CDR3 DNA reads TGTGCCAGCAGCCAAGCACCCGGGTCCCCCTACAATGAGCAGTTCTTC.

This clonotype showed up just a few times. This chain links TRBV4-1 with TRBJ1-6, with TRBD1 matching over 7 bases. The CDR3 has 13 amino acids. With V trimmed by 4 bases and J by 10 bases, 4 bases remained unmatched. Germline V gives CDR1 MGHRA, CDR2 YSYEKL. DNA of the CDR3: TGCGCCAGCAGCCTCTACAGGGGCTCACCCCTCCACTTT. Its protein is CASSLYRGSPLHF.

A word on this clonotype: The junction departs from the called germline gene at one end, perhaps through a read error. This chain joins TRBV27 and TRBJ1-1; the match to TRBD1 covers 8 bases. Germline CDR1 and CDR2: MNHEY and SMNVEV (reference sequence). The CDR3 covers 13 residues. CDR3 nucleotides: TGTGCCAACAGTTTCCGACAGGGGTCTGAAGCTTTCTTT. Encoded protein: CANSFRQGSEAFF.

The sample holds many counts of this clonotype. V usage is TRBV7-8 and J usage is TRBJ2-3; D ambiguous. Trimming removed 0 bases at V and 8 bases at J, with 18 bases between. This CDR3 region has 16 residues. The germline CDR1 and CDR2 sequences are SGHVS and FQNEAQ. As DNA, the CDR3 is TGTGCCAGCAGCTTAGCGGCAGAAGGGCCCACGAGTACGCAGTATTTT. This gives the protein CASSLAAEGPTSTQYF. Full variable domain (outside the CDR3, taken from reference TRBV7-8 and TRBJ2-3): GAGVSQSPRYKVAKRGQDVALRCDPISGHVSLFWYQQALGQGPEFLTYFQNEAQLDKSGLPSDRFFAERPEGSVSTLKIQRTQQEDSAVYLCASSLAAEGPTSTQYFGPGTRLTVL.

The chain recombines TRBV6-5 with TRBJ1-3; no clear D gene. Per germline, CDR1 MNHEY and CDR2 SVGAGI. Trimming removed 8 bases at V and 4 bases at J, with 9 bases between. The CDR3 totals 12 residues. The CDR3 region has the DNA TGTGCCAGCGGTGGTTCGGGAAACACCATATATTTT. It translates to CASGGSGNTIYF.

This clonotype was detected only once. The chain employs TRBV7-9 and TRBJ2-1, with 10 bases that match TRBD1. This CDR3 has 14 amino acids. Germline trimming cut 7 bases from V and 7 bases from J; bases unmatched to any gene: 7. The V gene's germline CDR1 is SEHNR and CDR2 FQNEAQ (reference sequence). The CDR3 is CASTGTGETNEQFF. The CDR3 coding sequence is TGTGCCAGCACCGGGACAGGGGAAACAAATGAGCAGTTCTTC.

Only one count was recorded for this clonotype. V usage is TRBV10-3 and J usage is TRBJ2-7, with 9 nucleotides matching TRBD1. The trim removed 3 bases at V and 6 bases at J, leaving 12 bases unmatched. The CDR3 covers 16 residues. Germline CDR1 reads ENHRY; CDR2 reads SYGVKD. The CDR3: CAISELGQGSPLEQYF. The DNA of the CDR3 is TGTGCCATCAGTGAACTGGGACAGGGATCCCCCCTCGAGCAGTACTTC.

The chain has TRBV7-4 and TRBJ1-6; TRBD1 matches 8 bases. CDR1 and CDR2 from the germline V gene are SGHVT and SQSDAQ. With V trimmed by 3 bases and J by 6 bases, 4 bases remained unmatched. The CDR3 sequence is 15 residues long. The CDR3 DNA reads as TGTGCCAGCAGCTTCCAGGGGGCGCTTAATTCACCCCTCCACTTT. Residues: CASSFQGALNSPLHF.

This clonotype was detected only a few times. CDR3 in DNA: TGTGCCACCAGTGACCTGGACGCGAGCTCCTACAATGAGCAGTTCTTC. Translating it yields CATSDLDASSYNEQFF. The rearrangement links TRBV24-1 to TRBJ2-1; unclear D gene. Germline assignment: CDR1 KGHDR and CDR2 SFDVKD. V was clipped by 4 bases and J by 0 bases, with 12 bases between them. The CDR3 sequence is 16 residues long.

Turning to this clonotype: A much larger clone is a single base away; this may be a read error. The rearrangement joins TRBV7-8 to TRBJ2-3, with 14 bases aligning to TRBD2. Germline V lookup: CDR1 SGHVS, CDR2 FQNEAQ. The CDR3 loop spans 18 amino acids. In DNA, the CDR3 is TGTACCAGCAGCCTCAGACTAGCGGGGGGGACTAGCACAGATACGCAGTATTTT. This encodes CTSSLRLAGGTSTDTQYF. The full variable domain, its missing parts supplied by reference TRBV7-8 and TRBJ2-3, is GAGVSQSPRYKVAKRGQDVALRCDPISGHVSLFWYQQALGQGPEFLTYFQNEAQLDKSGLPSDRFFAERPEGSVSTLKIQRTQQEDSAVYLCTSSLRLAGGTSTDTQYFGPGTRLTVL.

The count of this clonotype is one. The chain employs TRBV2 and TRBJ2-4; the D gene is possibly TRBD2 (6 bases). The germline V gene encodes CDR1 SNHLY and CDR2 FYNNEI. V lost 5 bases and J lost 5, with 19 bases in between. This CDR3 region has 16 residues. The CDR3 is CASSYLLQREENIQYF. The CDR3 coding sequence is TGTGCCAGCAGTTACCTTTTACAGAGGGAGGAAAACATTCAGTACTTC.

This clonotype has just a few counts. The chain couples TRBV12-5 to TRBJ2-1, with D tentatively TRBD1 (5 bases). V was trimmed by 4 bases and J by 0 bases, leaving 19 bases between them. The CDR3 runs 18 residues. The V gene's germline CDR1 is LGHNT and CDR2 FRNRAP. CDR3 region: CASGWTLQGIFSYNEQFF. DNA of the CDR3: TGTGCTAGTGGTTGGACACTCCAGGGTATTTTCTCCTACAATGAGCAGTTCTTC.

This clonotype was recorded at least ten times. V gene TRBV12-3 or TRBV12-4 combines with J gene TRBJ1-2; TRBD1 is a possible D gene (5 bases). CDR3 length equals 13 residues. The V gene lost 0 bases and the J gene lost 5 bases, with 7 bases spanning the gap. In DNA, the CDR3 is TGTGCCAGCAGTTTAGCCGGGACGTATGGCTACACCTTC. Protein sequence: CASSLAGTYGYTF.

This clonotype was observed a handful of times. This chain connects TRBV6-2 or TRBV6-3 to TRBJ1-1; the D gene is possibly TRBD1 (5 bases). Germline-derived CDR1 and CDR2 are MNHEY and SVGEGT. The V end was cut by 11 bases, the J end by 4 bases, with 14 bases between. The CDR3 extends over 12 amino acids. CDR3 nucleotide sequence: TGTGCCTCCGCCTGGGGACTCACTGAAGCTTTCTTT. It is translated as CASAWGLTEAFF.

The DNA of the CDR3 is TGTGCCAGTAGTAGCCCGGGACAGGGAGACGGGGAGCTGTTTTTT. This translates into CASSSPGQGDGELFF. The rearrangement joins TRBV19 to TRBJ2-2, with 9 bases matching TRBD1. Per germline, CDR1 LNHDA and CDR2 SQIVND (reference sequence). The CDR3 is 15 amino acids. The V and J ends lost 4 bases and 7 bases, in that order; junction bases with no gene match: 7.

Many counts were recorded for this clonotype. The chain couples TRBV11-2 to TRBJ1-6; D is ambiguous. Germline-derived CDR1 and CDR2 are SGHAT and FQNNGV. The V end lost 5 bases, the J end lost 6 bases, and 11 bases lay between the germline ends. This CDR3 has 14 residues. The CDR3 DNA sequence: TGTGCCAGCAGCCCTGCCGCGTTTAATTCACCCCTCCACTTT. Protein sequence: CASSPAAFNSPLHF.

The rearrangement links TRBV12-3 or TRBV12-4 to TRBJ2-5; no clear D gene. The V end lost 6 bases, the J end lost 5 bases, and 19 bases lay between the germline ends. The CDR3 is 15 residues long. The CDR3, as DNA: TGTGCCAGCAGGCAACCGGGTCTAAAGTGGGAGACCCAGTACTTC. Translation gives CASRQPGLKWETQYF.

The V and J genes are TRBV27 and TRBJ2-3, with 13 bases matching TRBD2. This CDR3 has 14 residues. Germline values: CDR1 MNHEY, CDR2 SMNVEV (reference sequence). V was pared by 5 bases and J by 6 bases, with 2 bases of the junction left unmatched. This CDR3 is CASSGLAGVDTQYF. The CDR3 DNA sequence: TGTGCCAGCAGTGGACTAGCGGGGGTGGATACGCAGTATTTT.

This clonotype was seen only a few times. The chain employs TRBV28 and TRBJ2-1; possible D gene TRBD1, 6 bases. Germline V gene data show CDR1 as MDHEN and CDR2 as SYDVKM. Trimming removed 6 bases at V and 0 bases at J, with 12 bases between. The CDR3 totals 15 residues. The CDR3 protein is CASRHDRYSYNEQFF. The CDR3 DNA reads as TGTGCCAGCAGGCACGACAGGTACTCCTACAATGAGCAGTTCTTC.

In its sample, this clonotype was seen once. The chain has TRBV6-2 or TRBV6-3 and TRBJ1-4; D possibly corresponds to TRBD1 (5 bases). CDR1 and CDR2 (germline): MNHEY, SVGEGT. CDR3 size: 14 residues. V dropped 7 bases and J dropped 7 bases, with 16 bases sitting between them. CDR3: CASKKLGAGEKLFF. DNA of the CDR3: TGTGCCAGCAAAAAATTAGGGGCCGGTGAAAAACTGTTTTTT.

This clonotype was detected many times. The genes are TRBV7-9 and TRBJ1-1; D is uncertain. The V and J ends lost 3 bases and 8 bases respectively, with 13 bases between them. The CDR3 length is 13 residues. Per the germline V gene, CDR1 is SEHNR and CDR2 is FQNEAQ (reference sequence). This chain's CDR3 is CASSFPDWNEAFF. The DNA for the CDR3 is TGTGCCAGCAGCTTCCCTGATTGGAACGAAGCTTTCTTT. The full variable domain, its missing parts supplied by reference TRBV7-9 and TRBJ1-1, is DTGVSQNPRHKITKRGQNVTFRCDPISEHNRLYWYRQTLGQGPEFLTYFQNEAQLEKSRLLSDRFSAERPKGSFSTLEIQRTEQGDSAMYLCASSFPDWNEAFFGQGTRLTVV.

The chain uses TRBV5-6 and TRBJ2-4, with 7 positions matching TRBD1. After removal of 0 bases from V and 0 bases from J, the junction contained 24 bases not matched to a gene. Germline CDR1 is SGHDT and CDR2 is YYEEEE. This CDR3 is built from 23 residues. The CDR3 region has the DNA TGTGCCAGCAGCTTGGTGGCACCCTCGGGACAGTCCCTACAATTTATAGCCAAAAACATTCAGTACTTC. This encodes CASSLVAPSGQSLQFIAKNIQYF.